The T cell receptor (beta chain) under discussion was sequenced for a study of CD8+ T cells in alopecia areata. Study-level background: Treated patients were dosed with oral tofacitinib, taking 5 to 10 mg twice daily. Study results and caveats: Lesional tissue from the scalp (especially in alopecia totalis/universalis) showed higher clonality than normal scalp.

The CDR3 totals 13 residues. Germline CDR1 is LNHDA and CDR2 is SQIVND (reference sequence). V was shortened by 1 base and J by 7 bases, with 8 bases between the two germline ends. For this clone: As yet, its antigen is unknown.

After isolation, RNA underwent reverse transcription to generate cDNA as the sequencing template. TCRdb's table, derived via immunoSEQ multiplex PCR, lists solely in-frame clones and lacks some. The top ten clones hold around 21% of a sample with about 64,000 clones, 46% of them seen once. Noted treatment: oral pan-JAK inhibitor, 5-10 mg twice daily. The rearrangement uses TRBV19 and TRBJ2-1; no reliable D call. Material: CD8+ T cells sorted from blood, obtained at approximately week 37, from a patient treated with tofacitinib. This receptor was taken from a human donor with alopecia areata. The CDR3 protein is CASSIVKSNEQFF. The CDR3 nucleotides read TGTGCCAGTAGTATAGTCAAATCAAATGAGCAGTTCTTC.